This T cell receptor beta chain was identified in a study of T cells in tuberculosis. Study overall: In South Africa, adults with active tuberculosis were compared with IGRA-negative and latently infected IGRA-positive adolescents. General study findings and limits: Smaller distances to GMM-specific TCRs suggested their expansion in active tuberculosis.

The method was immunoSEQ multiplex PCR; TCRdb's version includes in-frame clones alone and lacks a portion of them. The table has 44,000 or so clones, about 95% seen once; the top ten hold 7.5%. Germline CDR1 reads MNHEY; CDR2 reads SVGAGI. The CDR3 consists of 12 residues. Trimming left V 7 bases short and J 1 base short, with 7 bases between. Turning to this clone: Its antigen is currently unknown.

The rearrangement uses TRBV6-5 and TRBJ1-1; weak D call: TRBD1 (5 bases). The sample comprised PBMCs. This sequence was found in a donor aged 10 to 29 with latent tuberculosis or without tuberculosis infection. The CDR3 DNA sequence: TGTGCCAGCAAAAGGGGGAACACTGAAGCTTTCTTT. It is translated as CASKRGNTEAFF.